A single sample gave rise to the 5 T cell receptor beta chains below, sequenced in a study of cytomegalovirus exposure and HLA in healthy donors. This PCR relied on a set of 60 Vbeta primers and 13 Jbeta primers. Generated by immunoSEQ multiplex PCR, the TCRdb table keeps only in-frame clones and is missing some. The data contain some 140,000 clones, 55% to 80% of them singletons. Sequences were obtained from PBMCs. The source of these receptors is a woman aged 40 to 50 in good health and CMV-seronegative.

This clone has a handful of counts. The J gene is TRBJ1-3, the V gene TRBV2; 7 nucleotides agree with TRBD1. Germline assignment: CDR1 SNHLY and CDR2 FYNNEI. Trimming removed 6 bases from V and 2 bases from J; junction bases left unmatched: 1. The CDR3 consists of 13 residues. The DNA for the CDR3 is TGTGCCAGCAGGGGACAGACTGGAAACACCATATATTTT. Its protein is CASRGQTGNTIYF.

CDR3 DNA: TGTGCCAGTAGTATGGCGGGGGGCCTCAATGAGCAGTTCTTC. Amino acids: CASSMAGGLNEQFF. The chain links TRBV19 to TRBJ2-1; 8 nucleotides line up with TRBD2. This CDR3 is 14 amino acids long. J gave up 6 bases and V 3 bases, and 4 bases lay outside the gene matches. Germline V lookup: CDR1 LNHDA, CDR2 SQIVND (reference sequence).

This sequence joins TRBV6-1 and TRBJ1-2; D is perhaps TRBD1 (6 bases). V was cut by 6 bases and J by 2 bases, with 10 bases left in between. Germline V gene sequence: CDR1 MNHNS, CDR2 SASEGT. The CDR3 length is 13 residues. The CDR3 DNA follows: TGTGCCAGCAGCGTCGACAGGAACTATGGCTACACCTTC. This codes for CASSVDRNYGYTF.

This chain connects TRBV18 to TRBJ2-1; 7 nucleotides align to TRBD2. V shed 2 bases, J shed 7 bases, and the junction held 8 bases outside the gene matches. CDR1 and CDR2 (germline): KGHSH, LQKENI. The CDR3 covers 15 residues. The CDR3 DNA reads TGTGCCAGCTCACCAACGGGGGGATTGAGGAATGAGCAGTTCTTC. Amino acids: CASSPTGGLRNEQFF.

J is TRBJ1-2 and V is TRBV6-5, with D possibly TRBD1 on 6 matching bases. The CDR3 runs 13 residues. Trimming took 5 bases from V and 5 from J, leaving 12 bases between them. In germline, CDR1 is MNHEY, CDR2 SVGAGI. The CDR3 here is CASSLNRDYGYTF. The DNA for the CDR3 is TGTGCCAGCAGTCTAAACAGGGATTATGGCTACACCTTC.